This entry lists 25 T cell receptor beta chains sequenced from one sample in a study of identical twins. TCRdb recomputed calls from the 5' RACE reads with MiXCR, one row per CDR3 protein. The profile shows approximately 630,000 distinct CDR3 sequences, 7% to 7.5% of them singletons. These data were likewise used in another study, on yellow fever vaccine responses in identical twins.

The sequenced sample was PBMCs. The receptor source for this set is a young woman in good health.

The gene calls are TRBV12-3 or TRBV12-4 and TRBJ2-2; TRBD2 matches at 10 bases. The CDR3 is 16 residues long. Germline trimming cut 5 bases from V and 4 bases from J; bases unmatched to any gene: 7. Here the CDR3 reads CASSLGTSAGTGELFF. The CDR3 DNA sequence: TGTGCCAGCAGTCTAGGGACTAGCGCGGGCACCGGGGAGCTGTTTTTT.

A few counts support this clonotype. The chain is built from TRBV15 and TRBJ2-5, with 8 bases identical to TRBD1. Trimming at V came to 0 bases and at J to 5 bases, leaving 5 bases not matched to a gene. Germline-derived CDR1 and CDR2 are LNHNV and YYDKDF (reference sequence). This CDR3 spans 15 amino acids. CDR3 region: CATSREGQGRETQYF. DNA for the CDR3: TGTGCCACCAGCAGAGAAGGACAGGGTCGGGAGACCCAGTACTTC.

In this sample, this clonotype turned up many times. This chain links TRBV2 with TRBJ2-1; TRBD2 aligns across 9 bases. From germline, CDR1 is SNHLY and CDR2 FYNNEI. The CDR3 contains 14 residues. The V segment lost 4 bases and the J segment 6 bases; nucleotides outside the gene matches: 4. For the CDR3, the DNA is TGTGCCAGCAGTGGCGGGAGGGGGAGCAATGAGCAGTTCTTC. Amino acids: CASSGGRGSNEQFF.

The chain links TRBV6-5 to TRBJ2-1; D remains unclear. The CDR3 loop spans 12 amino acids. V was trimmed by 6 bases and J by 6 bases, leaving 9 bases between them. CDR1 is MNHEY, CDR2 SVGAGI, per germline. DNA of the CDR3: TGTGCCAGCAGAGGTGGAAGCAATGAGCAGTTCTTC. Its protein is CASRGGSNEQFF.

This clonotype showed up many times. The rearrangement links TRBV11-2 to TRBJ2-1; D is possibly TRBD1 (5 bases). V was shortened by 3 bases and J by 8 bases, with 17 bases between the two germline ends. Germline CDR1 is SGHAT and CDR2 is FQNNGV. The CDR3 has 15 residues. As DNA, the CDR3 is TGTGCCAGCAGCTTTGAAGGCCGACAGAGCGATGAGCAGTTCTTC. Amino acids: CASSFEGRQSDEQFF.

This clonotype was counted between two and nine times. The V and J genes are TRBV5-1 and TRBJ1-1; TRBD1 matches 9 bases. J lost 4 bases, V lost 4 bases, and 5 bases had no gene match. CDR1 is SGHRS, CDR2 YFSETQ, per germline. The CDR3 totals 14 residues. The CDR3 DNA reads TGCGCCAGCAGCACCCGGACAGGGGTCACTGAAGCTTTCTTT. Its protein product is CASSTRTGVTEAFF.

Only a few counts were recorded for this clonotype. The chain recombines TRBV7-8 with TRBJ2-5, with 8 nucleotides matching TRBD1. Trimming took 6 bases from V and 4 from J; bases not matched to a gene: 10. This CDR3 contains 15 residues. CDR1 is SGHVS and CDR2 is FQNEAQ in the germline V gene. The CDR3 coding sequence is TGTGCCAGCAGACCCTTTGGACAGGGTCGAGAGACCCAGTACTTC. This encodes CASRPFGQGRETQYF.

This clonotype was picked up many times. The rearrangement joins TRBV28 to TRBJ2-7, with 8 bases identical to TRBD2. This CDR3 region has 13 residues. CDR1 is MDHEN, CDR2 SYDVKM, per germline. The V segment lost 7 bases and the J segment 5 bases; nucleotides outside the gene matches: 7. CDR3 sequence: CASIRSGSHEQYF. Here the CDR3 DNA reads TGTGCCAGCATTCGAAGCGGGAGCCACGAGCAGTACTTC.

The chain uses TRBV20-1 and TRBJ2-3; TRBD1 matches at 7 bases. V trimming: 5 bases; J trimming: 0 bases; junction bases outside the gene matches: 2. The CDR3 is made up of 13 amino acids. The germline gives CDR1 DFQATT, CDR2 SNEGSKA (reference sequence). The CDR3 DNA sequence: TGCAGTGCTCCGACAGGGAGCACAGATACGCAGTATTTT. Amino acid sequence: CSAPTGSTDTQYF.

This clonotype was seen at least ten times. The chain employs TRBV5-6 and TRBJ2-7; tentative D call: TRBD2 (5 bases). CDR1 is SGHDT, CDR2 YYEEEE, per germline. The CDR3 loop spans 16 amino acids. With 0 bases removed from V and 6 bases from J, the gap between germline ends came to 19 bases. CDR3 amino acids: CASSLEVERFSVEQYF. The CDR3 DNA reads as TGTGCCAGCAGCTTGGAGGTTGAGCGGTTCTCGGTCGAGCAGTACTTC.

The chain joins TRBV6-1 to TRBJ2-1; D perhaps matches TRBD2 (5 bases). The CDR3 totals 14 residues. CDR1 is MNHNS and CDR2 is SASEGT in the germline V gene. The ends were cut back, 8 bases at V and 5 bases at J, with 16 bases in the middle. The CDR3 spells CASPGDSQNNEQFF. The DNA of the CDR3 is TGTGCCAGCCCCGGGGATAGCCAGAACAATGAGCAGTTCTTC.

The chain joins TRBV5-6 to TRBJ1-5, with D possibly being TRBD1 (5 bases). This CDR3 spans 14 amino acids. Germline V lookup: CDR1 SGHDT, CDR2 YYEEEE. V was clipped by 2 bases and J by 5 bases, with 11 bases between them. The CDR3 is CASSFGGSHQPQHF. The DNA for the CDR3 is TGTGCCAGCAGCTTTGGGGGTTCGCATCAGCCCCAGCATTTT.

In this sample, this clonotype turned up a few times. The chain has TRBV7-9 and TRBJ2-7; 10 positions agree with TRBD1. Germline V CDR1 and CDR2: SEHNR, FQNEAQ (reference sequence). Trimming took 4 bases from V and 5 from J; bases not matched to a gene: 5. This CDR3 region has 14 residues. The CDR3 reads CASSWTGGRNEQYV. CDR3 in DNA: TGTGCCAGCAGCTGGACAGGGGGACGGAACGAGCAGTACGTC.

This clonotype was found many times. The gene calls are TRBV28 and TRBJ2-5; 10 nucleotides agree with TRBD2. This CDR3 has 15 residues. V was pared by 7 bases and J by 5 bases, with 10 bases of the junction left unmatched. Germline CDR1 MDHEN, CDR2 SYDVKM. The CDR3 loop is CASNQAGGPLETQYF. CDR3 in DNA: TGTGCCAGCAACCAAGCGGGAGGGCCGTTGGAGACCCAGTACTTC.

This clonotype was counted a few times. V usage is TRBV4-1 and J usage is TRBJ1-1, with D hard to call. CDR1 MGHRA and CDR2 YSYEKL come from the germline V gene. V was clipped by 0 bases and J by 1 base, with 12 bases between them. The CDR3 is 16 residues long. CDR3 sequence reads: CASSQESVRENTEAFF. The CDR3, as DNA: TGCGCCAGCAGCCAAGAATCGGTTAGAGAGAACACTGAAGCTTTCTTT.

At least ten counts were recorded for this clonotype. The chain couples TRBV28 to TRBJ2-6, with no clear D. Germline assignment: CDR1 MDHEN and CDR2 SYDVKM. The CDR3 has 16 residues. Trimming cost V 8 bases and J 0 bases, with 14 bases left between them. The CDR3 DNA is TGTGCCAGCGGAATGGGCCTCTCCTCTGGGGCCAACGTCCTGACTTTC. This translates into CASGMGLSSGANVLTF.

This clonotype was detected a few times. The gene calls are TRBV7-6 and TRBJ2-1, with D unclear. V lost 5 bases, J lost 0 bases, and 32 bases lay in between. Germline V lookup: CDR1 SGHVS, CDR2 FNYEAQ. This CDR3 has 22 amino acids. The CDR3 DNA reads TGTGCCAGCAGCCCAAATTTCGAAGGGTCCCCAAGTTGGAGTAACTCCTACAATGAGCAGTTCTTC. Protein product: CASSPNFEGSPSWSNSYNEQFF.

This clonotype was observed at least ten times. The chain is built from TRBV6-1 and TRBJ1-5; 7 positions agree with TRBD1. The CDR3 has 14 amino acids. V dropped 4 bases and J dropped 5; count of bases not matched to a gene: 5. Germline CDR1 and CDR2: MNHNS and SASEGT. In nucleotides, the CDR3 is TGTGCCAGCAGTGTCAGGGGGGAGTATCAGCCCCAGCATTTT. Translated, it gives CASSVRGEYQPQHF.

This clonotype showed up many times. CDR3 DNA sequence: TGTGCCACCAAGGCGGGGGGAACTGAAGCTTTCTTT. The encoded protein is CATKAGGTEAFF. The V call is TRBV12-3 or TRBV12-4, the J call TRBJ1-1, with a tentative D call TRBD1 (5 bases). Between the trimmed V and J ends, which lost 10 bases and 5 bases, there was a span of 14 bases. The CDR3 length is 12 residues.

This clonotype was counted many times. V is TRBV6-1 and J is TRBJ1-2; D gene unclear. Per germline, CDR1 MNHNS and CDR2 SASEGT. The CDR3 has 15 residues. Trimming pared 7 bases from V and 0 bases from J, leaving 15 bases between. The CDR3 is CASTSREITNYGYTF. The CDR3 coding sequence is TGTGCCAGCACCTCCCGGGAGATAACTAACTATGGCTACACCTTC.

The chain's CDR3 is CASSFGDITDTQYF. As DNA, the CDR3 is TGTGCCAGCAGTTTTGGAGACATCACAGATACGCAGTATTTT. The V gene is TRBV12-3 or TRBV12-4, the J gene TRBJ2-3; D call uncertain. The CDR3 is 14 residues long. The germline V and J ends were trimmed by 3 bases and 2 bases, with 9 bases remaining between them.

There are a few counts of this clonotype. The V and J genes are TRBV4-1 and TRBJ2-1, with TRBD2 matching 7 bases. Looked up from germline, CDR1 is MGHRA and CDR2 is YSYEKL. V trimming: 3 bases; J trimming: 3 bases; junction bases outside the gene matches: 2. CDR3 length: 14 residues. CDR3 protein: CASSHQRGYNEQFF. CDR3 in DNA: TGCGCCAGCAGCCACCAGCGGGGCTACAATGAGCAGTTCTTC.

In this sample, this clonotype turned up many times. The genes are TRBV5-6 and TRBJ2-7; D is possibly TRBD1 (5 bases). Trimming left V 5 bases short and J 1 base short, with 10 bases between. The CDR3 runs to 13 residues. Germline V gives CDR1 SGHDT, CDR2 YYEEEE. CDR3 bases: TGTGCCAGCAGGCCCCAGGGTTCCTACGAGCAGTACGTC. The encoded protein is CASRPQGSYEQYV.

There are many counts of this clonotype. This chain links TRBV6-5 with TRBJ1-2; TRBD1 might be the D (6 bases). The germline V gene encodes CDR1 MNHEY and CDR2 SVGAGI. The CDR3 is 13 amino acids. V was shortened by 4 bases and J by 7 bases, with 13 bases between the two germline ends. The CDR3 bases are TGTGCCAGCAGTTCAACAGGGTTAGTTGGCTACACCTTC. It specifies CASSSTGLVGYTF.

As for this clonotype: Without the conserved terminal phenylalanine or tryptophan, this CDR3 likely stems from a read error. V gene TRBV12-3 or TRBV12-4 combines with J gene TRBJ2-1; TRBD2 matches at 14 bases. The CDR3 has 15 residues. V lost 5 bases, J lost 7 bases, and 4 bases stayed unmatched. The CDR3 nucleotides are TGTGCCAGCAGTCCGGGGACTAGCGGGAGTAATGAGCAGTTCTCC. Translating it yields CASSPGTSGSNEQFS.